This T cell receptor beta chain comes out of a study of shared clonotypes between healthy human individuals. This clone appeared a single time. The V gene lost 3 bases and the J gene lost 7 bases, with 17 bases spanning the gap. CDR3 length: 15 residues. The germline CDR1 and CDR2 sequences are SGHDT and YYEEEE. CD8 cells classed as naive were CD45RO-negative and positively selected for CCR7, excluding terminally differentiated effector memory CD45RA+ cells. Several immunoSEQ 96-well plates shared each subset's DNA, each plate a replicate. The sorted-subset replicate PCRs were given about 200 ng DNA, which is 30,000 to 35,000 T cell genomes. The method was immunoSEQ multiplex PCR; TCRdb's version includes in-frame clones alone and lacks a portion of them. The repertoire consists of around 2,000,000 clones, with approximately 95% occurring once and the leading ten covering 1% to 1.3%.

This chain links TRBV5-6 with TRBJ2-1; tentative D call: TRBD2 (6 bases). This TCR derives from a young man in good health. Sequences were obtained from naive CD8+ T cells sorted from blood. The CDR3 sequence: CASSSPGLWGNEQFF. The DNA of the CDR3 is TGTGCCAGCAGCTCCCCGGGACTTTGGGGGAATGAGCAGTTCTTC.